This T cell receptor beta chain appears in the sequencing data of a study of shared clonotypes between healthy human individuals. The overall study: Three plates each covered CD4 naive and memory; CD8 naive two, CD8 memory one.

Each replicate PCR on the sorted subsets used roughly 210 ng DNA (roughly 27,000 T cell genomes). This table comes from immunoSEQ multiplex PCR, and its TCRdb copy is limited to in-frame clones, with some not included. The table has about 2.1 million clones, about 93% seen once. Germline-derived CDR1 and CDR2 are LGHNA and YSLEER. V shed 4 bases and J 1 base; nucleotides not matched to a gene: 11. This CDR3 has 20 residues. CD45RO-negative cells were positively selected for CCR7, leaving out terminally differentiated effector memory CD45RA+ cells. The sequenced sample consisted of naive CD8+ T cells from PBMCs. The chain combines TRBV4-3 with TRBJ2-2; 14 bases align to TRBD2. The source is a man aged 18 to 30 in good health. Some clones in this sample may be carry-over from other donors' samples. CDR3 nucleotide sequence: TGCGCCAGCAGCCCAGGGACTAGCGGGAGTCAACTACAGAACACCGGGGAGCTGTTTTTT. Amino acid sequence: CASSPGTSGSQLQNTGELFF.